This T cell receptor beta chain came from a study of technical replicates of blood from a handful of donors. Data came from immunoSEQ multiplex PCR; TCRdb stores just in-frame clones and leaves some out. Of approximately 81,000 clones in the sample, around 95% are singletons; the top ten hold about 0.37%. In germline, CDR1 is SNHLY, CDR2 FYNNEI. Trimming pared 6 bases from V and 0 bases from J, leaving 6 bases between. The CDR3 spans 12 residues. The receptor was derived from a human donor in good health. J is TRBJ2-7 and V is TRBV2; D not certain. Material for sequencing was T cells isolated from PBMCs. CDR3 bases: TGTGCCAGCAGCCAAATCTCCTACGAGCAGTACTTC. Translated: CASSQISYEQYF.